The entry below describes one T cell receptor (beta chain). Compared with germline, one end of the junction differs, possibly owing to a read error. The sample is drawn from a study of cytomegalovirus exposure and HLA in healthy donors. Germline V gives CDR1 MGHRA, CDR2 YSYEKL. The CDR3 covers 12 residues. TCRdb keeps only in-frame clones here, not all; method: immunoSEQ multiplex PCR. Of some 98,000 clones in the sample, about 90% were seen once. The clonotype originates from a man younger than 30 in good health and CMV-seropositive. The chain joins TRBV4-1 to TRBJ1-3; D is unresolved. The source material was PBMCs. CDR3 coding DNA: TGCGCCAGCAGCCAACCTGGAGACACCATATATTTT. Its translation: CASSQPGDTIYF.